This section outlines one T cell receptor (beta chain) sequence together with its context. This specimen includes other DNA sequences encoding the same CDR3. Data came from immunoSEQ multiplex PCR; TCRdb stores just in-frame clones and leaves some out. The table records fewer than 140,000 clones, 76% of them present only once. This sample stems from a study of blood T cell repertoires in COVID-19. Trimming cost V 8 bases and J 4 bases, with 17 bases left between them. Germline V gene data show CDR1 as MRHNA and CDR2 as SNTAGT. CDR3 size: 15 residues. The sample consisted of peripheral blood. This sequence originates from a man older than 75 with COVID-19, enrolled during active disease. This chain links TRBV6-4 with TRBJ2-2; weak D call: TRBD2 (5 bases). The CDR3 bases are TGTGCCAGCGCCCAAGGAGCGGAGGCCACCGGGGAGCTGTTTTTT. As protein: CASAQGAEATGELFF.